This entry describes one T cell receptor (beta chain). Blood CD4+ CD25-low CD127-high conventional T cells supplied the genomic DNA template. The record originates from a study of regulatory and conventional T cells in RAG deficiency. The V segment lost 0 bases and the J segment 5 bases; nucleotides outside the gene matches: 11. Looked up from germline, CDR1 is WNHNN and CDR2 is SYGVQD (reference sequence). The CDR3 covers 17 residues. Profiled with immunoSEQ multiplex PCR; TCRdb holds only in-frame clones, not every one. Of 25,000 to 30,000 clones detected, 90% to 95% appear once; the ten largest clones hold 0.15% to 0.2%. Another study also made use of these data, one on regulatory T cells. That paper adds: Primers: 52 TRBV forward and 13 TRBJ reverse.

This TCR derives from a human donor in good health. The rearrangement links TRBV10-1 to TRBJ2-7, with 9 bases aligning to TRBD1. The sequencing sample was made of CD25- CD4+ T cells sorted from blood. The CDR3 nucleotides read TGCGCCAGCAGTGAGTCGAAGTTGGGACAGGGTGCGGACGAGCAGTACTTC. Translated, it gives CASSESKLGQGADEQYF.